The 28 T cell receptor beta chains listed next were all sequenced from one sample in a study of blood T cells in healthy people across ages. It was with a sample-barcoded 5' primer and a J-beta primer mix that a second PCR of roughly 7 to 12 cycles was run. In TCRdb, the 5' RACE reads were re-called with MiXCR into one record per CDR3 protein. The sample has some 750,000 distinct CDR3 sequences; 20% to 25% are singletons. The sequenced sample was blood. These receptors all come from a man in his 70s in good health.

The chain employs TRBV19 and TRBJ2-1; no reliable D call. CDR3 size: 16 residues. Germline V gene lookup returns CDR1 LNHDA and CDR2 SQIVND (reference sequence). With 6 bases removed from V and 0 bases from J, the gap between germline ends came to 15 bases. The CDR3 coding sequence is TGTGCCAGTAGCCCTCTTTTAAGTAGCTCCTACAATGAGCAGTTCTTC. Amino acid sequence: CASSPLLSSSYNEQFF. Variable domain in full (rest from reference TRBV19 and TRBJ2-1): DGGITQSPKYLFRKEGQNVTLSCEQNLNHDAMYWYRQDPGQGLRLIYYSQIVNDFQKGDIAEGYSVSREKKESFPLTVTSAQKNPTAFYLCASSPLLSSSYNEQFFGPGTRLTVL.

V is TRBV21-1 and J is TRBJ2-4; no DNA check was done on the table's D call, TRBD1. TRBV21-1 is labeled a pseudogene. CDR3 length equals 15 residues. Here the CDR3 reads CASSKPTGGLNIQYF. CDR3 DNA sequence: TGTGCCAGCAGCAAGCCGACAGGGGGCCTAAACATTCAGTACTTC.

The J gene is TRBJ2-1, the V gene TRBV6-6; tentatively, D is TRBD1 or TRBD2 (7 bases each). The end of the DNA fits TRBJ2-5 better, so the J call may be wrong. The V gene's germline CDR1 is MNHNY and CDR2 SVGAGI (reference sequence). The CDR3 is 15 residues long. For the CDR3, the DNA is TGTGCCAGCAGTACCGCGACAGGGAGGGAAGAGACCCAGTACTTC. Its protein is CASSTATGREETQYF.

This clonotype was seen only once. The chain links TRBV7-2 to TRBJ1-6; possibly TRBD1 for D (6 bases). V gave up 5 bases and J gave up 9 bases, with 17 bases separating them. The CDR3 sequence is 15 residues long. Germline-derived CDR1 and CDR2 are SGHTA and FQGNSA. CDR3 region: CASSPDGQSSSPLHF. CDR3 nucleotide sequence: TGTGCCAGCAGCCCTGACGGACAGTCGAGTTCACCCCTCCACTTT.

The rearrangement links TRBV14 to TRBJ2-1; D possibly corresponds to TRBD1 (6 bases). Looked up from germline, CDR1 is SGHDN and CDR2 is FVKESK. With 0 bases removed from V and 4 bases from J, the gap between germline ends came to 13 bases. The CDR3 length is 16 residues. The CDR3 is CASSQEQGPPYNEQFF. The CDR3 DNA sequence: TGTGCCAGCAGCCAAGAGCAGGGGCCCCCTTACAATGAGCAGTTCTTC.

V usage is TRBV20-1 and J usage is TRBJ1-1; D is unresolved. This CDR3 is 15 amino acids long. Germline CDR1 and CDR2: DFQATT and SNEGSKA (reference sequence). The V gene lost 1 base and the J gene lost 0 bases, with 12 bases spanning the gap. CDR3 residues: CSARVSGGLNTEAFF. The CDR3 DNA follows: TGCAGTGCTAGAGTATCGGGCGGCCTGAACACTGAAGCTTTCTTT.

In regard to this clonotype: The junction shows a germline mismatch at one end, possibly a read error. The V gene is TRBV29-1, the J gene TRBJ2-2; TRBD2 agrees at 12 bases. Germline V lookup: CDR1 SQVTM, CDR2 ANQGSEA. The CDR3 totals 17 residues. As DNA, the CDR3 is TGCAGCGCTGAAGCCCCTAGCGGGAGGGCGAACACCGGGGAGCTGTTTTTT. This gives the protein CSAEAPSGRANTGELFF.

The chain carries TRBV6-5 and TRBJ2-3; perhaps TRBD1 as D (5 bases). Germline V gene data show CDR1 as MNHEY and CDR2 as SVGAGI. Trimming removed 8 bases at V and 4 bases at J, with 13 bases between. CDR3 size: 13 residues. This CDR3 reads CASGRKQADTQYF. CDR3 bases: TGTGCCAGCGGGCGGAAACAGGCAGATACGCAGTATTTT.

This clonotype was seen only a few times. The rearrangement links TRBV28 to TRBJ2-1; 8 nucleotides match TRBD2. Trimming took 5 bases from V and 6 from J; bases not matched to a gene: 9. The CDR3 has 15 residues. Germline-derived CDR1 and CDR2 are MDHEN and SYDVKM. The CDR3 nucleotides are TGTGCCAGCAGTCAACCGGGACTAGGGTTCAATGAGCAGTTCTTC. Translation gives CASSQPGLGFNEQFF.

In its sample, this clonotype was seen a few times. The V and J genes are TRBV12-3 or TRBV12-4 and TRBJ1-3, with D possibly TRBD1 on 5 matching bases. Trimming removed 2 bases from V and 3 bases from J, with 8 bases in between. The CDR3 is 14 residues long. The CDR3 DNA sequence: TGTGCCAGCAGTTTATTCAGGGATGGAAACACCATATATTTT. Amino acid sequence: CASSLFRDGNTIYF.

The chain carries TRBV14 and TRBJ2-2; D not resolved. The germline CDR1 and CDR2 sequences are SGHDN and FVKESK. The CDR3 has 13 amino acids. Trimming pared 2 bases from V and 4 bases from J, leaving 5 bases between. CDR3 amino acids: CASSQLRTGELFF. The CDR3 nucleotides are TGTGCCAGCAGCCAATTGCGCACCGGGGAGCTGTTTTTT. Together with reference TRBV14 and TRBJ2-2, the CDR3 gives the full variable domain: EAGVTQFPSHSVIEKGQTVTLRCDPISGHDNLYWYRRVMGKEIKFLLHFVKESKQDESGMPNNRFLAERTGGTYSTLKVQPAELEDSGVYFCASSQLRTGELFFGEGSRLTVL.

The V and J genes are TRBV9 and TRBJ2-1, with TRBD2 matching over 11 bases. V lost 0 bases to trimming and J lost 7 bases; unmatched junction nucleotides: 6. Germline V gives CDR1 SGDLS, CDR2 YYNGEE. The CDR3 runs 16 residues. CDR3 nucleotides: TGTGCCAGCAGCGTAGTAGCGGGGGGGCCGGGGAATGAGCAGTTCTTC. Protein product: CASSVVAGGPGNEQFF.

As DNA, the CDR3 is TGTGCCAGCAGTTCCCCCGGGACAGGAGCCAGAAGGGCTTTCTTT. It codes for CASSSPGTGARRAFF. The rearrangement joins TRBV6-2 or TRBV6-3 to TRBJ1-1; 8 bases fit TRBD1. The CDR3 is made up of 15 amino acids. V trimming: 4 bases; J trimming: 11 bases; junction bases outside the gene matches: 15. In germline, CDR1 is MNHEY, CDR2 SVGEGT.

This clonotype turned up a few times. The genes are TRBV12-3 or TRBV12-4 and TRBJ2-5; D is unclear. The last part of the DNA fits TRBJ2-7 better; the J call may be wrong. The CDR3 covers 12 residues. This CDR3 reads CASSLFLYEQYF. The CDR3 coding sequence is TGTGCCAGCAGTTTATTTTTGTACGAGCAGTACTTC.

This clonotype showed up many times. The genes are TRBV12-3 or TRBV12-4 and TRBJ1-2; D unclear. V lost 3 bases and J 5 bases, leaving 10 bases between the germline ends. The CDR3 spans 13 residues. The CDR3 is CASSFPGFYGYTF. CDR3 DNA: TGTGCCAGCAGTTTTCCAGGTTTTTATGGCTACACCTTC.

This clonotype was detected a few times. This chain links TRBV7-9 with TRBJ2-3; TRBD2 aligns across 10 bases. The CDR3 runs to 15 residues. V gave up 8 bases and J gave up 6 bases; unmatched junction bases: 11. CDR1 is SEHNR, CDR2 FQNEAQ, per germline (reference sequence). CDR3 nucleotide sequence: TGTGCCAGCTCGAGCGGGGGGGCGTTGAGGGATACGCAGTATTTT. This encodes CASSSGGALRDTQYF.

The genes are TRBV6-5 and TRBJ2-1, with 7 bases aligning to TRBD2. CDR1 and CDR2 (germline): MNHEY, SVGAGI. J was trimmed by 5 bases and V by 11 bases; bases with no gene match: 12. The CDR3 has 14 residues. The CDR3 DNA follows: TGTGCCGGGGGTCGGAGGGAGGGTAACAATGAGCAGTTCTTC. Its protein is CAGGRREGNNEQFF.

As to this clonotype: The junction differs from germline at one of its ends, possibly a read error. This rearrangement joins TRBV12-3 or TRBV12-4 to TRBJ2-3; TRBD1 agrees at 9 bases. The CDR3 totals 13 residues. The CDR3 DNA is TGTGCCACCCGACAGGGGGGAACAGATACGGAGTATTTT. Translation: CATRQGGTDTEYF.

This clonotype turned up a few times. The chain uses TRBV2 and TRBJ2-1; D not resolved. Germline lookup yields CDR1 SNHLY and CDR2 FYNNEI. Trimming cost V 6 bases and J 9 bases, with 9 bases left between them. CDR3 length: 11 residues. CDR3 coding DNA: TGTGCCAGCAGCGTCTCGCGTGAGCAGTTCTTC. Protein sequence: CASSVSREQFF.

This clonotype turned up a few times. CDR3 sequence reads: CASSPIQGAHFGYTF. In nucleotides, the CDR3 is TGTGCCAGCAGCCCTATACAGGGGGCGCATTTTGGCTACACCTTC. The V call is TRBV11-2, the J call TRBJ1-2, with 9 bases fitting TRBD1. V lost 5 bases, J lost 7 bases, and 11 bases stayed unmatched. Germline V CDR1 and CDR2: SGHAT, FQNNGV. The CDR3 sequence is 15 residues long.

This clonotype appeared a few times. The rearrangement links TRBV20-1 to TRBJ2-5; D is ambiguous. The J call may be incorrect, as the DNA end agrees better with TRBJ2-7. The length of the CDR3 is 12 residues. Germline CDR1 and CDR2: DFQATT and SNEGSKA (reference sequence). The CDR3 is CSATLVTYEQYF. The CDR3 nucleotides read TGCAGTGCCACCTTAGTTACCTACGAGCAGTACTTC.

This clonotype has only a few counts. The chain links TRBV5-1 to TRBJ1-4, with TRBD1 as a possible D gene (6 bases). V was clipped by 0 bases and J by 3 bases, with 9 bases between them. Germline V lookup: CDR1 SGHRS, CDR2 YFSETQ. The CDR3 has 15 residues. The CDR3 region is CASSLVQGANEKLFF. CDR3 nucleotides: TGCGCCAGCAGCTTGGTACAGGGAGCTAATGAAAAACTGTTTTTT.

The rearrangement links TRBV2 to TRBJ2-7; tentatively, D is TRBD1 (6 bases). The closer fit of TRBJ2-1 to the DNA end suggests the J call may be wrong. Germline V gene lookup returns CDR1 SNHLY and CDR2 FYNNEI. There are 13 residues in the CDR3. The CDR3 loop reads CASSVRGINEQFF. CDR3 bases: TGTGCCAGCAGTGTAAGGGGGATCAATGAGCAGTTCTTC.

This clonotype appeared a few times. The rearrangement links TRBV20-1 to TRBJ2-5, with TRBD1 identical over 8 bases. The J call is uncertain, as TRBJ2-7 better fits the DNA end. This CDR3 region has 13 residues. Germline assignment: CDR1 DFQATT and CDR2 SNEGSKA (reference sequence). DNA of the CDR3: TGCAGTGCTATTTGGACAGGGATCGGCGAGCAGTACTTC. It specifies CSAIWTGIGEQYF.

The CDR3 coding sequence is TGTGCCAGCACTGAAGGGGGTTTATTTTCACCCCTCCACTTT. This sequence encodes CASTEGGLFSPLHF. The rearrangement uses TRBV12-3 or TRBV12-4 and TRBJ1-6, with a weak D call TRBD1 (6 bases). The ends were cut back, 7 bases at V and 9 bases at J, with 16 bases in the middle. There are 14 residues in the CDR3.

This chain connects TRBV6-5 to TRBJ2-5, with TRBD2 identical over 11 bases. The closer fit of TRBJ2-7 to the DNA end suggests the J call may be wrong. CDR1 MNHEY and CDR2 SVGAGI come from the germline V gene. The CDR3 length is 15 residues. DNA of the CDR3: TGTGCCAGCACCGACAAGACTAGCGGGACCTACGAGCAGTACTTC. Translated: CASTDKTSGTYEQYF.

This clonotype has only a few counts. The chain uses TRBV27 and TRBJ2-7; the match to TRBD2 covers 11 bases. Trimming took 8 bases from V and 7 from J; bases not matched to a gene: 10. This CDR3 is 14 amino acids long. Germline CDR1 is MNHEY and CDR2 is SMNVEV (reference sequence). This CDR3 reads CASYTGTSGLEQYV. For the CDR3, the DNA is TGTGCCAGCTACACCGGGACTAGCGGCCTTGAGCAGTACGTC.

The chain carries TRBV20-1 and TRBJ2-1; D perhaps matches TRBD2 (6 bases). V lost 0 bases, J lost 8 bases, and 14 bases lay in between. Looked up from germline, CDR1 is DFQATT and CDR2 is SNEGSKA (reference sequence). The CDR3 is made up of 14 amino acids. As DNA, the CDR3 is TGCAGTGCTAGAGAGGGGGAGGTGAGGGATGAGCAGTTCTTC. It is translated as CSAREGEVRDEQFF.